The rows below give T cell receptor beta chains drawn from one sample of a study of cytomegalovirus exposure and HLA in healthy donors. Only in-frame clones appear in the TCRdb table, and some are missing; sequencing was by immunoSEQ multiplex PCR. The data show about 170,000 clones, 65% to 85% seen once. Sequenced sample: PBMCs. These receptors all come from a boy aged 2 to 10 in good health and CMV-seronegative. The CDR3 runs from the conserved cysteine through the conserved F or W. D genes are given only for firm matches. Size is stated for part of the rows, as once, few or many counts, or as a class when the clone is expanded.

>TRBJ2-7|NA|NA|TRBV7-2
TGTGCCAGCAGCTCAAACTACGAGCAGTACTTC
CASSSNYEQYF
>TRBJ1-1|NA|NA|TRBV5-5
TGTGCCAGCAGCCCCAACAGGGTGGGGTACACTGAAGCTTTCTTT
CASSPNRVGYTEAFF
>TRBJ2-5|TRBD1|NA|TRBV5-4
TGTGCCAGCAGCTTGGGGCGGACAGGCCGAGAGACCCAGTACTTC
CASSLGRTGRETQYF
>TRBJ2-1|TRBD1|NA|TRBV12-5
TGTGCTAGTGGTTTGGACAGGGGGAATGAGCAGTTCTTC
CASGLDRGNEQFF
>TRBJ1-4|NA|NA|TRBV11-2
TGTGCCAGCAGCCCGAGGAATAGTGAAAAACTGTTTTTT
CASSPRNSEKLFF
>TRBJ1-4|TRBD1|NA|TRBV5-4
TGTGCCAGCAGCTTTCGAGGACAGGGAGATGAAAAACTGTTTTTT
CASSFRGQGDEKLFF
>TRBJ2-3|NA|NA|TRBV10-3
TGTGCCAGCGGACAACAGTCTGACACAGATACGCAGTATTTT
CASGQQSDTDTQYF
>TRBJ2-1|TRBD2|NA|TRBV7-2
TGTGCCAGCAGCGATGGGACTAGTAATGAGCAGTTCTTC
CASSDGTSNEQFF
>TRBJ2-1|TRBD2|NA|TRBV7-9
TGTGCCAGCAGCGGGGGGGGGAATGAGCAGTTCTTC
CASSGGGNEQFF
>TRBJ2-5|NA|NA|TRBV12-5
TGTGCTAGTGGTACTAGCCCAAAGGCTGCCGAGACCCAGTACTTC
CASGTSPKAAETQYF
>TRBJ2-2|TRBD1|NA|TRBV6-5
TGTGCCAGCAGTACCGGGACAGAGAACACCGGGGAGCTGTTTTTT
CASSTGTENTGELFF
>TRBJ2-7|TRBD1|NA|TRBV29-1
TGCAGCGTAGGGACAGACTCCTACGAGCAGTACTTC
CSVGTDSYEQYF
>TRBJ2-7|TRBD1|few|TRBV25-1
TGTGCCAGCAGTGATATTGGACAGGGTTCCTACGAGCAGTACTTC
CASSDIGQGSYEQYF
>TRBJ1-2|TRBD1|NA|TRBV7-9
TGTGCCAGCAGCCTGGGACAGTACTATGGCTACACCTTC
CASSLGQYYGYTF
>TRBJ1-4|TRBD1|NA|TRBV14
TGTGCCAGCAGCCGATACAGGGGTGCTAATGAAAAACTGTTTTTT
CASSRYRGANEKLFF
>TRBJ1-1|NA|NA|TRBV20-1
TGCAGTGCTAGGGGGGAGGGGGCTTTCTTT
CSARGEGAFF
>TRBJ1-3|NA|NA|TRBV5-1
TGCGCCAGCAGCTTACGGGTGAATCCCGCTGGAAACACCATATATTTT
CASSLRVNPAGNTIYF
>TRBJ2-7|NA|NA|TRBV5-1
TGCGCCAGCAGCTTGACTAGCAAAACCTCCGAGCAGTACTTC
CASSLTSKTSEQYF